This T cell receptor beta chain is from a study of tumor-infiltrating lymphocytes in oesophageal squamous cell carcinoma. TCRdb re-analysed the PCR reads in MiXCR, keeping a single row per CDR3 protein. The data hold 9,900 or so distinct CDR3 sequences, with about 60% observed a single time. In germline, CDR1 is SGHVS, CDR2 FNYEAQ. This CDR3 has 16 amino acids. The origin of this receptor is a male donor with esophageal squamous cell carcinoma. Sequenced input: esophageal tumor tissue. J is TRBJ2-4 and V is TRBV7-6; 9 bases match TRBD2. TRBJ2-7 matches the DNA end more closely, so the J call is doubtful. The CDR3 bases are TGTGCCAGCAGCCTACCTCCAGCGGGAGGTGGGTACGAGCAGTACTTC. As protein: CASSLPPAGGGYEQYF.